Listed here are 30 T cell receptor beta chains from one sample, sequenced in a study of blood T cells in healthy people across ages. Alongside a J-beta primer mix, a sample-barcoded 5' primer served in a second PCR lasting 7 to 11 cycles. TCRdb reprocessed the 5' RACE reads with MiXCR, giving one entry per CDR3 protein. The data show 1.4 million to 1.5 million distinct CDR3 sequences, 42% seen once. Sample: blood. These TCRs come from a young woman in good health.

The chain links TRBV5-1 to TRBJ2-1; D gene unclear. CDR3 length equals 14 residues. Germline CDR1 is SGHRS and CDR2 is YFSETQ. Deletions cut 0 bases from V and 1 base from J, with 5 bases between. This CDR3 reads CASSLEVSYNEQFF. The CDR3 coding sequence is TGCGCCAGCAGCTTGGAAGTGTCCTACAATGAGCAGTTCTTC.

The CDR3 DNA reads TGTGCCAGCAGCCTAGGGACAGGCCTCCAGGGGTATGGCTACACCTTC. It encodes CASSLGTGLQGYGYTF. The rearrangement links TRBV7-2 to TRBJ1-2, with 8 bases matching TRBD1. From germline, CDR1 is SGHTA and CDR2 FQGNSA. The CDR3 is 16 residues long. Trimming at V came to 5 bases and at J to 5 bases, leaving 13 bases not matched to a gene.

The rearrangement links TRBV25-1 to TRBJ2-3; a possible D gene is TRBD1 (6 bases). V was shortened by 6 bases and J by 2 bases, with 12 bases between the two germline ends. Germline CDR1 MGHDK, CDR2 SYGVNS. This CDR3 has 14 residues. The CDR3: CASREDRFTDTQYF. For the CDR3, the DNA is TGTGCCAGCAGGGAAGACAGGTTCACAGATACGCAGTATTTT.

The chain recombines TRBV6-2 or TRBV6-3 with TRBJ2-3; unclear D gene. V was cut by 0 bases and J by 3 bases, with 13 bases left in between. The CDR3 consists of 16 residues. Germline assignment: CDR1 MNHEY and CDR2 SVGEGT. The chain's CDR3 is CASSYSPRGSTDTQYF. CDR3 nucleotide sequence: TGTGCCAGCAGTTACTCTCCCCGAGGCAGTACAGATACGCAGTATTTT.

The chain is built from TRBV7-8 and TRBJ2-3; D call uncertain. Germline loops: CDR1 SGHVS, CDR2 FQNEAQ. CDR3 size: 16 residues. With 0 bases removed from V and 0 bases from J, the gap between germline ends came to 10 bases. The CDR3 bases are TGTGCCAGCAGCTTAGCGTTGCTCCCTAGCACAGATACGCAGTATTTT. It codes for CASSLALLPSTDTQYF. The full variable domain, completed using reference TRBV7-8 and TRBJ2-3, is GAGVSQSPRYKVAKRGQDVALRCDPISGHVSLFWYQQALGQGPEFLTYFQNEAQLDKSGLPSDRFFAERPEGSVSTLKIQRTQQEDSAVYLCASSLALLPSTDTQYFGPGTRLTVL.

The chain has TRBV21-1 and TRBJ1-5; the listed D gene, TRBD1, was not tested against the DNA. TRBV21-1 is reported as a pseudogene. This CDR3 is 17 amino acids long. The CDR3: CASNLGRRLTQIVPQHF. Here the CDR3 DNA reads TGTGCCAGCAACTTGGGACGCCGCCTGACCCAAATAGTGCCCCAGCATTTT.

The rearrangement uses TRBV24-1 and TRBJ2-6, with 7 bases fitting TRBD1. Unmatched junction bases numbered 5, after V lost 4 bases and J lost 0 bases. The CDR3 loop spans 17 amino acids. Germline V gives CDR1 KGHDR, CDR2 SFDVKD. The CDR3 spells CATSERTGVSGANVLTF. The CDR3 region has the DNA TGTGCCACCAGTGAGAGGACAGGAGTCTCTGGGGCCAACGTCCTGACTTTC.

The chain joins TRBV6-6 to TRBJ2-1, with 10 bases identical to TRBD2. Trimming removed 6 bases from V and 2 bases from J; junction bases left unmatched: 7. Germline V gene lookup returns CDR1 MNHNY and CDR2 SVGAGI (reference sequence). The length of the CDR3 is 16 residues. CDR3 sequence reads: CASSTFLAGAYNEQFF. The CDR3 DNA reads TGTGCCAGCAGCACATTTCTAGCGGGAGCCTACAATGAGCAGTTCTTC.

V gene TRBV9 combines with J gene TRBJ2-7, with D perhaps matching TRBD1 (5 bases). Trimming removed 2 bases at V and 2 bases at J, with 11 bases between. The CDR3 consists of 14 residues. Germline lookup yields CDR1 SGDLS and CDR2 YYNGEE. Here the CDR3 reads CASSVDRGTYEQYF. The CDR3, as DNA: TGTGCCAGCAGCGTTGACAGAGGAACCTACGAGCAGTACTTC.

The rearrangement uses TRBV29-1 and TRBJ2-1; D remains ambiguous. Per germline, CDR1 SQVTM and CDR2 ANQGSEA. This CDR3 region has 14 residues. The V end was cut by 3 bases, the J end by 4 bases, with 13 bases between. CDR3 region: CSVDLETAYNEQFF. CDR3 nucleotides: TGCAGCGTTGATTTGGAGACCGCTTACAATGAGCAGTTCTTC.

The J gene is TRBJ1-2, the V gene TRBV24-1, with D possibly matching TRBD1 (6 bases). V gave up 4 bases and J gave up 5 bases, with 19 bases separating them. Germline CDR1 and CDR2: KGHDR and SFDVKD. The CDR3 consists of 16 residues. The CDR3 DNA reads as TGTGCCACCAGTGACCGACAGGAAACCGGGGGTTATGGCTACACCTTC. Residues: CATSDRQETGGYGYTF.

CDR3 residues: CASIPGLAGALGDEQFF. As DNA, the CDR3 is TGTGCCAGCATCCCGGGACTAGCGGGAGCCCTCGGGGATGAGCAGTTCTTC. The J gene is TRBJ2-1, the V gene TRBV5-5; TRBD2 aligns across 14 bases. J gave up 8 bases and V 6 bases, and 13 bases lay outside the gene matches. CDR3 length: 17 amino acids. The germline V gene has CDR1 SGHKS and CDR2 YYEKEE (reference sequence).

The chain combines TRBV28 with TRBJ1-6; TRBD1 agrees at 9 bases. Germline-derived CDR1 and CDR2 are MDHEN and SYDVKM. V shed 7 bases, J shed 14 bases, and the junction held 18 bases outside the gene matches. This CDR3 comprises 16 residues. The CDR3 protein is CASTPLGQGSRGALHF. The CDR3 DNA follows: TGTGCCAGCACCCCCCTGGGACAGGGTAGTCGAGGTGCCCTCCACTTT.

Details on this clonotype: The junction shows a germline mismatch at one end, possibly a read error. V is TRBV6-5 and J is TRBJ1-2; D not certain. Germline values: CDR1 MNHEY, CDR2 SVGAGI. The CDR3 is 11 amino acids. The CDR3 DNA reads TGTGCCAGCAGTACTGGAGGTGGCCACACCTTC. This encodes CASSTGGGHTF.

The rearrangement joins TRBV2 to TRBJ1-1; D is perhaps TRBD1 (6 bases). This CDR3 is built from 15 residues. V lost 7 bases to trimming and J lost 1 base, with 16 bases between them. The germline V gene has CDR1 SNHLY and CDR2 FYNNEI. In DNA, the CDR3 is TGTGCCAGCAATGTAAGGGGGGTAACGAACACTGAAGCTTTCTTT. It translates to CASNVRGVTNTEAFF.

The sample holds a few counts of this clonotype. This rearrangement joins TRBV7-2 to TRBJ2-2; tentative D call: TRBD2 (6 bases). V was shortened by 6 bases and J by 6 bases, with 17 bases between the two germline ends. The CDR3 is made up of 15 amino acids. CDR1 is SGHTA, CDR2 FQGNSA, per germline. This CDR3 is CASSPRDFPSGELFF. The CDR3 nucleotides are TGTGCCAGCAGTCCCCGGGACTTCCCCTCCGGGGAGCTGTTTTTT.

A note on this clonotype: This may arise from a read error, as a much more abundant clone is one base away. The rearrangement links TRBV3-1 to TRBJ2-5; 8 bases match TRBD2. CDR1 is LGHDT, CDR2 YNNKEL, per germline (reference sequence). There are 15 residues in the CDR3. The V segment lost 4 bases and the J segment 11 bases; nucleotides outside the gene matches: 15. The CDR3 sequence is CASSPMRGDLNEQYF. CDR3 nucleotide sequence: TGTGCCAGCAGCCCGATGCGGGGGGACCTCAATGAGCAGTACTTC.

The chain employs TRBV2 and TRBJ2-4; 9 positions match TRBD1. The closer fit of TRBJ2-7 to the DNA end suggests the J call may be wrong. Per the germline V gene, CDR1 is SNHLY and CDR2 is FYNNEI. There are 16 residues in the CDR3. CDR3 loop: CASSEGYGTGFNEQYF. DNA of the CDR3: TGTGCCAGCAGTGAAGGATACGGGACAGGGTTCAACGAGCAGTACTTC.

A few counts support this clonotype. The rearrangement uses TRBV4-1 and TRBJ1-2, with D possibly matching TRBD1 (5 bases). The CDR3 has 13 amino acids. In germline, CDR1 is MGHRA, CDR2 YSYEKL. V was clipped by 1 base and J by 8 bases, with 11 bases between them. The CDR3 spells CASSQVVGDGYTF. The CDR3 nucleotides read TGCGCCAGCAGCCAAGTTGTAGGGGACGGCTACACCTTC.

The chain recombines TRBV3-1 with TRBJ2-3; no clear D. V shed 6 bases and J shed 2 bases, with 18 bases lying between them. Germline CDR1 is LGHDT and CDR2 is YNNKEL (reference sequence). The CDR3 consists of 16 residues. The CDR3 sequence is CASSTWSGVDTDTQYF. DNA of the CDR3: TGTGCCAGCAGTACGTGGAGTGGCGTAGACACAGATACGCAGTATTTT.

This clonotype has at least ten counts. CDR3 nucleotides: TGCAGTGCTCAAGGGGAGCACAGAGATAATTCACCCCTCCACTTT. This translates into CSAQGEHRDNSPLHF. V gene TRBV20-1 combines with J gene TRBJ1-6, with D possibly matching TRBD1 (5 bases). The CDR3 totals 15 residues. Germline V gives CDR1 DFQATT, CDR2 SNEGSKA (reference sequence). Trimming took 5 bases from V and 5 from J, leaving 16 bases between them.

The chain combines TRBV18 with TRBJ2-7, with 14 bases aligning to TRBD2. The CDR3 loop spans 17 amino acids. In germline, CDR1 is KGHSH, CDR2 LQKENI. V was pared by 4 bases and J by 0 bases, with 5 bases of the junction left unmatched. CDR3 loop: CASSQGLAGAGSYEQYF. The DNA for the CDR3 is TGTGCCAGCTCACAGGGACTAGCGGGAGCGGGCTCCTACGAGCAGTACTTC.

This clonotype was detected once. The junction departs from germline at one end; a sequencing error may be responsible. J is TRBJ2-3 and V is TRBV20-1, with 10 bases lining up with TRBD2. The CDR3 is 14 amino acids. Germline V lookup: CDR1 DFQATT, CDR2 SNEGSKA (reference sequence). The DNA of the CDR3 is TGCAGTGCGGCCGGGACTAGCGCCACAGACACGCAGTATTTT. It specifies CSAAGTSATDTQYF.

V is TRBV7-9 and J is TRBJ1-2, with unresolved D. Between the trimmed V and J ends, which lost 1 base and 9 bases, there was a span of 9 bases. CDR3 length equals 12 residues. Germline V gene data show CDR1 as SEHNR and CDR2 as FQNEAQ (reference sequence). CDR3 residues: CASSLDPGSYTF. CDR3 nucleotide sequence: TGTGCCAGCAGCTTAGACCCAGGAAGCTACACCTTC.

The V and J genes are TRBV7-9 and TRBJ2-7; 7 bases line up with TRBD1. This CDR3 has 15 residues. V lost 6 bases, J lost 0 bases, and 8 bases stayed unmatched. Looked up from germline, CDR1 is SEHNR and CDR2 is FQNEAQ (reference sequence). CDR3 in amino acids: CASSRQGLSSYEQYF. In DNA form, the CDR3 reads TGTGCCAGCAGTCGACAGGGCCTTAGCTCCTACGAGCAGTACTTC. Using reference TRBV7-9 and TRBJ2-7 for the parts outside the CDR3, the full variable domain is DTGVSQNPRHKITKRGQNVTFRCDPISEHNRLYWYRQTLGQGPEFLTYFQNEAQLEKSRLLSDRFSAERPKGSFSTLEIQRTEQGDSAMYLCASSRQGLSSYEQYFGPGTRLTVT.

CDR3 amino acids: CASSQAGTGPYYGYTF. CDR3 DNA: TGTGCCAGCAGCCAAGCCGGGACAGGGCCCTACTATGGCTACACCTTC. This chain uses TRBV14 with TRBJ1-2, with 9 bases fitting TRBD1. The CDR3 runs to 16 residues. The V gene's germline CDR1 is SGHDN and CDR2 FVKESK. V shed 1 base and J 3 bases; nucleotides not matched to a gene: 6.

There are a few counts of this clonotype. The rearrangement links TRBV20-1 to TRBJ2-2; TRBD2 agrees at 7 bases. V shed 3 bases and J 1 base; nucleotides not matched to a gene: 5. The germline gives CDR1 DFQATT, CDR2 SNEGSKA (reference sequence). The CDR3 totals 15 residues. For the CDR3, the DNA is TGCAGTGCTAGCGGCGCGGGAGAGAACACCGGGGAGCTGTTTTTT. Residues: CSASGAGENTGELFF.

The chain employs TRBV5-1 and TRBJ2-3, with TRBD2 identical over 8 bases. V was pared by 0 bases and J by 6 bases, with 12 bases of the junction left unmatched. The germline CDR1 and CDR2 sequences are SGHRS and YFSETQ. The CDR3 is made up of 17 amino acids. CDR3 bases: TGCGCCAGCAGCTTGGGGTTAGCGGGATTAACAGGGGATACGCAGTATTTT. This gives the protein CASSLGLAGLTGDTQYF.

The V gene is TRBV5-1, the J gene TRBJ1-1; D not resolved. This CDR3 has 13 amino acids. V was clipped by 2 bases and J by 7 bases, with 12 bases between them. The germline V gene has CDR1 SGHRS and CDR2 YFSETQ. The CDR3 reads CASSFATDGEAFF. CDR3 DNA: TGCGCCAGCAGCTTCGCGACGGACGGTGAAGCTTTCTTT.

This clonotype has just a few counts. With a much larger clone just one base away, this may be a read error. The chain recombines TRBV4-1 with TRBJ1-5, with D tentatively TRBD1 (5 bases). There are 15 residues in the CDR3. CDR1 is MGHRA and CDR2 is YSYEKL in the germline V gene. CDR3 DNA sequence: TGCGCCAGCAGCCGACCGGGACCGAGATATCAGCCCCGGCATTTT. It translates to CASSRPGPRYQPRHF.